The 23 T cell receptor beta chains reported below all come from one sample, sequenced in a study of blood T cell repertoires in COVID-19. Measured with immunoSEQ multiplex PCR; TCRdb has only the in-frame clones, and not every one. The sample holds 90,000 to 110,000 clones, around 86% seen once. The sample was peripheral blood. Receptors were obtained from a man aged 50 to 59 with acute or convalescent COVID-19.

The chain combines TRBV5-1 with TRBJ2-1, with TRBD2 matching 10 bases. Germline V CDR1 and CDR2: SGHRS, YFSETQ. This CDR3 has 14 residues. The V gene end was trimmed by 7 bases and the J gene end by 6 bases; junction bases not matched to a gene: 7. The CDR3 spells CASASGRGGNEQFF. The CDR3 coding sequence is TGCGCCAGCGCAAGCGGGAGGGGAGGCAATGAGCAGTTCTTC.

This clone showed up just a few times. This chain links TRBV4-1 with TRBJ2-5, with 7 bases matching TRBD2. Losses at the gene ends were 4 bases for V and 5 bases for J; bases not matched to a gene: 19. Germline values: CDR1 MGHRA, CDR2 YSYEKL. CDR3 length: 18 amino acids. The CDR3 here is CASSRDLTGTTLIETQYF. The CDR3, as DNA: TGCGCCAGCAGCCGAGACCTAACCGGGACTACCCTAATCGAGACCCAGTACTTC.

The V and J genes are TRBV6-5 and TRBJ2-7; TRBD1 might be the D (6 bases). Germline V gene sequence: CDR1 MNHEY, CDR2 SVGAGI. The CDR3 has 15 amino acids. Trimming stripped 0 bases from V and 2 bases from J, with 11 bases between. CDR3 in amino acids: CASSYSTGETYEQYF. CDR3 nucleotide sequence: TGTGCCAGCAGTTACTCGACAGGCGAAACCTACGAGCAGTACTTC.

The gene calls are TRBV4-2 and TRBJ2-1, with 9 bases that match TRBD1. The CDR3 is 17 amino acids. V lost 3 bases, J lost 1 base, and 7 bases stayed unmatched. Germline V gene sequence: CDR1 LGHNA, CDR2 YNFKEQ. DNA of the CDR3: TGTGCCAGCAGCCAGCCGAACAGGGGGCTTTCCTACAATGAGCAGTTCTTC. Amino acids: CASSQPNRGLSYNEQFF.

CDR3: CASSVGQPNSPLHF. DNA for the CDR3: TGTGCCAGCAGCGTAGGACAGCCAAATTCACCCCTCCACTTT. The genes are TRBV9 and TRBJ1-6; D perhaps matches TRBD1 (5 bases). With 0 bases removed from V and 7 bases from J, the gap between germline ends came to 8 bases. The CDR3 runs 14 residues. CDR1 is SGDLS, CDR2 YYNGEE, per germline. The full variable domain, with the rest looked up from reference TRBV9 and TRBJ1-6, is DSGVTQTPKHLITATGQRVTLRCSPRSGDLSVYWYQQSLDQGLQFLIQYYNGEERAKGNILERFSAQQFPDLHSELNLSSLELGDSALYFCASSVGQPNSPLHFGNGTRLTVT.

This clone appeared once. The genes are TRBV5-8 and TRBJ2-3; perhaps TRBD2 as D (7 bases). V was shortened by 7 bases and J by 0 bases, with 24 bases between the two germline ends. CDR3 size: 18 residues. Germline assignment: CDR1 SGHTS and CDR2 YDEGEE. The CDR3 sequence is CASLPGARTSPSTDTQYF. DNA of the CDR3: TGTGCCAGCCTACCGGGGGCCCGGACTAGTCCTAGCACAGATACGCAGTATTTT.

This chain joins TRBV30 and TRBJ1-6, with D unresolved. The germline V and J ends were trimmed by 2 bases and 0 bases, with 11 bases remaining between them. This CDR3 spans 16 amino acids. Germline V gene data show CDR1 as GTSNPN and CDR2 as SVGIG (reference sequence). The CDR3, as DNA: TGTGCCTGGAGTCCGGACTGGAGCTCCTATAATTCACCCCTCCACTTT. Residues: CAWSPDWSSYNSPLHF.

V is TRBV6-5 and J is TRBJ2-1, with 12 nucleotides matching TRBD2. The V gene end was trimmed by 5 bases and the J gene end by 8 bases; junction bases not matched to a gene: 7. Germline-derived CDR1 and CDR2 are MNHEY and SVGAGI. The CDR3 loop spans 15 amino acids. CDR3 protein: CASSRGTSGWYEQFF. For the CDR3, the DNA is TGTGCCAGCAGTAGAGGGACTAGCGGGTGGTATGAGCAGTTCTTC.

The J gene is TRBJ2-5, the V gene TRBV4-2, with 11 bases that match TRBD2. Losses at the gene ends were 1 base for V and 0 bases for J; bases not matched to a gene: 4. The CDR3 extends over 17 amino acids. The V gene's germline CDR1 is LGHNA and CDR2 YNFKEQ. In DNA form, the CDR3 reads TGTGCCAGCAGCCAAGGCATGACTAGCGGGGACCAAGAGACCCAGTACTTC. Amino acids: CASSQGMTSGDQETQYF.

The CDR3, as DNA: TGTGCCAGCAGCCCCCCCAGGGGTAGTGGGGCCAACGTCCTGACTTTC. This translates into CASSPPRGSGANVLTF. The rearrangement joins TRBV5-4 to TRBJ2-6; the D gene is possibly TRBD1 (6 bases). Germline loops: CDR1 SGHNT, CDR2 YYREEE (reference sequence). The CDR3 spans 16 residues. V lost 4 bases and J lost 3, with 14 bases in between.

V is TRBV4-1 and J is TRBJ2-7, with a possible D match to TRBD1 (6 bases). Germline loops: CDR1 MGHRA, CDR2 YSYEKL. Trimming shortened V by 4 bases and J by 2 bases, and 9 bases separated the two germline ends. The CDR3 totals 13 residues. The CDR3 region is CASSLDRPYEQYF. Written as DNA, the CDR3 is TGCGCCAGCAGCCTCGACAGGCCCTACGAGCAGTACTTC.

The chain uses TRBV6-5 and TRBJ2-2, with 7 bases lining up with TRBD1. This CDR3 comprises 16 residues. CDR1 is MNHEY, CDR2 SVGAGI, per germline. V shed 3 bases, J shed 1 base, and the junction held 5 bases outside the gene matches. The CDR3 DNA is TGTGCCAGCAGTTATTACAGGGGACGGAACACCGGGGAGCTGTTTTTT. Its translation: CASSYYRGRNTGELFF.

This chain uses TRBV5-1 with TRBJ2-3; D may be TRBD1 (5 bases). The V end lost 5 bases, the J end lost 0 bases, and 10 bases lay between the germline ends. Germline CDR1 is SGHRS and CDR2 is YFSETQ. The CDR3 runs to 14 residues. CDR3: CASRMDTSTDTQYF. The DNA for the CDR3 is TGCGCCAGCAGAATGGACACGAGCACAGATACGCAGTATTTT.

The CDR3 DNA reads TGCGCCAGCAGCCCAAAAATACAGGGGGTTAACACTGAAGCTTTCTTT. Amino acids: CASSPKIQGVNTEAFF. The chain employs TRBV5-1 and TRBJ1-1; 8 bases are a match to TRBD1. Trimming took 4 bases from V and 2 from J; bases not matched to a gene: 10. Germline CDR1 is SGHRS and CDR2 is YFSETQ. CDR3 length: 16 amino acids.

This clone occurred a few times. The V call is TRBV5-1, the J call TRBJ2-6; no definite D call. The CDR3 has 13 amino acids. Germline lookup yields CDR1 SGHRS and CDR2 YFSETQ. Trimming cost V 4 bases and J 9 bases, with 11 bases left between them. The CDR3 here is CASSARQNNVLTF. The CDR3 region has the DNA TGCGCCAGCAGCGCAAGACAAAACAACGTCCTGACTTTC.

The chain has TRBV6-5 and TRBJ1-5; D is possibly TRBD1 (5 bases). This CDR3 has 15 residues. Germline V gene sequence: CDR1 MNHEY, CDR2 SVGAGI. The V end lost 2 bases, the J end lost 0 bases, and 8 bases lay between the germline ends. In DNA form, the CDR3 reads TGTGCCAGCAGTTACAGGGGTAATAGCAATCAGCCCCAGCATTTT. Amino acid sequence: CASSYRGNSNQPQHF.

As for this clone: At the DNA level, this CDR3 is encoded by other sequences in the same sample as well. The rearrangement uses TRBV6-5 and TRBJ1-5, with D tentatively TRBD1 (6 bases). The CDR3 loop spans 11 amino acids. From germline, CDR1 is MNHEY and CDR2 SVGAGI. CDR3 bases: TGTGCGACAGGTAGCAATCAGCCCCAGCATTTT. Protein sequence: CATGSNQPQHF.

The chain carries TRBV15 and TRBJ2-4; maybe TRBD1 (6 bases). This CDR3 region has 17 residues. Germline CDR1 reads LNHNV; CDR2 reads YYDKDF (reference sequence). Between the trimmed V and J ends, which lost 5 bases and 0 bases, there was a span of 17 bases. The CDR3: CATSPKQGTRAKNIQYF. The DNA for the CDR3 is TGTGCCACCAGCCCCAAACAGGGAACGAGAGCCAAAAACATTCAGTACTTC.

The V and J genes are TRBV20-1 and TRBJ2-7; D remains ambiguous. V was trimmed by 3 bases and J by 1 base, leaving 7 bases between them. The germline V gene has CDR1 DFQATT and CDR2 SNEGSKA (reference sequence). The CDR3 extends over 12 amino acids. The CDR3 coding sequence is TGCAGTGCTAGTTACAGATCCTACGAGCAGTACTTC. This codes for CSASYRSYEQYF.

This chain connects TRBV20-1 to TRBJ2-7, with 9 bases matching TRBD2. Looked up from germline, CDR1 is DFQATT and CDR2 is SNEGSKA (reference sequence). The J segment lost 0 bases and the V segment lost 3 bases, leaving 3 bases of the junction unmatched. This CDR3 has 14 residues. As DNA, the CDR3 is TGCAGTGCTAGTCCTAGCGGGAACTCCTACGAGCAGTACTTC. Protein product: CSASPSGNSYEQYF.

The chain's CDR3 is CASSLDIAGNTIYF. The CDR3 bases are TGTGCCAGCTCACTGGACATCGCTGGAAACACCATATATTTT. This chain joins TRBV18 and TRBJ1-3; D is possibly TRBD1 (5 bases). V dropped 4 bases and J dropped 2 bases, with 9 bases sitting between them. CDR1 and CDR2 from the germline V gene are KGHSH and LQKENI. The CDR3 length is 14 residues.

This rearrangement joins TRBV4-1 to TRBJ1-3; 8 positions match TRBD1. The germline V gene has CDR1 MGHRA and CDR2 YSYEKL. This CDR3 has 19 amino acids. J lost 7 bases, V lost 2 bases, and 19 bases had no gene match. CDR3 sequence (DNA): TGCGCCAGCAGCCAACGATTAGGGACAGGCGATACCTGGAGGAACACCATATATTTT. It yields the protein CASSQRLGTGDTWRNTIYF.

The chain carries TRBV19 and TRBJ2-2, with TRBD1 matching over 7 bases. Germline CDR1 and CDR2: LNHDA and SQIVND (reference sequence). This CDR3 comprises 16 residues. V shed 3 bases, J shed 2 bases, and the junction held 6 bases outside the gene matches. CDR3 nucleotide sequence: TGTGCCAGTAGTATCCGGGCAGGGGGTAACACCGGGGAGCTGTTTTTT. Translating gives CASSIRAGGNTGELFF. The complete variable domain, with remaining parts taken from reference TRBV19 and TRBJ2-2, reads DGGITQSPKYLFRKEGQNVTLSCEQNLNHDAMYWYRQDPGQGLRLIYYSQIVNDFQKGDIAEGYSVSREKKESFPLTVTSAQKNPTAFYLCASSIRAGGNTGELFFGEGSRLTVL.